This TCR beta chain came from a study of shared clonotypes between healthy human individuals. Whole-study results and caveats: Approximately 4.6% of naive CD4 clonotypes were shared across a few donors. All-four-donor shared clonotypes had higher generation probabilities than non-shared clonotypes did. Naive subsets generally had larger estimated richness than memory subsets.

Assay: immunoSEQ multiplex PCR; the TCRdb copy retains only in-frame clones and omits some. The sample has approximately 1,000,000 clones, 70% to 80% seen once. As regards this clone: The antigen remains unidentified.

Germline CDR1 and CDR2: SGHAT and FQNNGV. CDR3 length: 13 amino acids. V lost 1 base, J lost 10 bases, and 13 bases lay in between. The specimen sequenced was memory CD4+ T cells from PBMCs. The subset denotes: CD45RA-negative fraction. The receptor's source is a man aged 18 to 29 in good health. Some clones in this sample may be carry-over from other donors' samples. The chain recombines TRBV11-2 with TRBJ1-1; D unclear. Written as DNA, the CDR3 is TGTGCCAGCAGCTTAGGGCTTCGTTTTGGAGCTTTCTTT. Amino acids: CASSLGLRFGAFF.